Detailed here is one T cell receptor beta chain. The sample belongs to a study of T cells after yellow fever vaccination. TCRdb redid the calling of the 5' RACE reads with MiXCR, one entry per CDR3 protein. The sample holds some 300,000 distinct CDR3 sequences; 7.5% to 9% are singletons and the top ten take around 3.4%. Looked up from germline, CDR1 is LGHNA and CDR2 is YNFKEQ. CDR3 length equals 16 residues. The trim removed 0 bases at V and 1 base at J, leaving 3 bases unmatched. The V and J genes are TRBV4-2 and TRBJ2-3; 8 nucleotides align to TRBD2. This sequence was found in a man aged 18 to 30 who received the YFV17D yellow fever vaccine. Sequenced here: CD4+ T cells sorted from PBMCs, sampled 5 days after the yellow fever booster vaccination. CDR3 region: CASSQDRAGGTDTQYF. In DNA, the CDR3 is TGTGCCAGCAGCCAAGATCGAGCGGGGGGCACAGATACGCAGTATTTT.